What follows are 14 T cell receptor beta chains derived from one specimen sequenced in a study of T-cell reconstitution after alpha-beta-depleted transplantation in children. Using unique molecular identifiers, the investigators prepared the TCRbeta library. One entry per CDR3 protein results from TCRdb running MiXCR on the PCR reads. The sample gives 150,000 to 200,000 distinct CDR3 sequences, around 6.8% of which show up once; about 3% is in the top ten. Sequenced here: PBMCs from the stem cell graft donor, sampled from the stem cell graft. The receptors were sampled from a human donor who donated a stem cell graft to a child with Wiskott-Aldrich syndrome.

This clonotype has at least ten counts. V usage is TRBV16 and J usage is TRBJ2-1; the match to TRBD2 covers 10 bases. This CDR3 has 17 amino acids. The germline V gene encodes CDR1 KGHSY and CDR2 FQNENV. V gave up 5 bases and J gave up 6 bases; unmatched junction bases: 13. CDR3 residues: CASSAVAGTSVTNEQFF. The CDR3 DNA reads as TGTGCCAGCAGCGCGGTTGCTGGGACTAGCGTGACCAATGAGCAGTTCTTC.

This clonotype occurred many times. The chain joins TRBV12-3 or TRBV12-4 to TRBJ2-7, with 8 bases matching TRBD2. Trimming removed 4 bases from V and 1 base from J; junction bases left unmatched: 9. The CDR3 totals 16 residues. Here the CDR3 DNA reads TGTGCCAGCAGTTCTAGCCGGACTAGCATTTCCTACGAGCAGTACTTC. Translating gives CASSSSRTSISYEQYF.

This clonotype was observed many times. This chain connects TRBV6-6 to TRBJ1-5, with D uncertain. CDR3 size: 13 residues. CDR1 is MNHNY and CDR2 is SVGAGI in the germline V gene (reference sequence). V dropped 5 bases and J dropped 7 bases, with 12 bases sitting between them. The CDR3 is CASSTDKGQPQHF. For the CDR3, the DNA is TGTGCCAGCAGTACCGATAAGGGCCAGCCCCAGCATTTT.

This clonotype was observed at least ten times. V and J are TRBV29-1 and TRBJ1-1; D might be TRBD1 (5 bases). The length of the CDR3 is 12 residues. The germline V gene encodes CDR1 SQVTM and CDR2 ANQGSEA. V was pared by 4 bases and J by 5 bases, with 11 bases between. In nucleotides, the CDR3 is TGCAGCGTTGGACTGGGACGGACTGAAGCTTTCTTT. It encodes CSVGLGRTEAFF.

This clonotype was seen repeatedly, ten times or more. The chain employs TRBV24-1 and TRBJ2-3, with D tentatively TRBD2 (7 bases). Trimming stripped 5 bases from V and 4 bases from J, with 24 bases between. This CDR3 is built from 18 residues. The germline CDR1 and CDR2 sequences are KGHDR and SFDVKD. In DNA, the CDR3 is TGTGCCACCAGTGGACAGGCTCGGGGGAGGGTGAGCGCAGATACGCAGTATTTT. The encoded protein is CATSGQARGRVSADTQYF.

CDR3 nucleotides: TGTGCCAGCAGTTTTCGCGGGAGGAGCAATCAGCCCCAGCATTTT. This encodes CASSFRGRSNQPQHF. The chain combines TRBV12-3 or TRBV12-4 with TRBJ1-5; D call uncertain. CDR3 length: 15 residues. Deletions cut 3 bases from V and 1 base from J, with 10 bases between.

This clonotype occurred a few times. The rearrangement joins TRBV5-1 to TRBJ1-2, with 8 positions matching TRBD1. This CDR3 is built from 16 residues. In germline, CDR1 is SGHRS, CDR2 YFSETQ. Trimming at V came to 3 bases and at J to 6 bases, leaving 13 bases not matched to a gene. The CDR3 sequence: CASSSPQRTGMDGYTF. The CDR3 region has the DNA TGCGCCAGCAGCTCGCCACAAAGGACAGGGATGGATGGCTACACCTTC.

This clonotype appeared many times. The chain uses TRBV29-1 and TRBJ2-5, with a tentative D call TRBD2 (6 bases). V lost 3 bases, J lost 3 bases, and 11 bases lay in between. CDR1 is SQVTM, CDR2 ANQGSEA, per germline. This CDR3 is 13 amino acids long. The DNA of the CDR3 is TGCAGCGTTGATGATACGGGGGAAGAGACCCAGTACTTC. Translated: CSVDDTGEETQYF.

The CDR3 DNA is TGTGCCAGCAGTGGGACAGGCGTTGAGCAGTTCTTC. Residues: CASSGTGVEQFF. The chain links TRBV2 to TRBJ2-1; 7 nucleotides align to TRBD1. Germline assignment: CDR1 SNHLY and CDR2 FYNNEI. V trimming: 4 bases; J trimming: 9 bases; junction bases outside the gene matches: 3. The CDR3 contains 12 residues.

The rearrangement joins TRBV5-1 to TRBJ2-2, with TRBD1 identical over 7 bases. The germline V gene encodes CDR1 SGHRS and CDR2 YFSETQ. Trimming at V came to 4 bases and at J to 6 bases, leaving 3 bases not matched to a gene. The CDR3 loop spans 13 amino acids. The DNA for the CDR3 is TGCGCCAGCAGCCGAGACAGGGCCGGGGAGCTGTTTTTT. Protein: CASSRDRAGELFF.

This clonotype was observed a few times. The chain has TRBV18 and TRBJ2-7, with 7 bases matching TRBD2. Losses at the gene ends were 6 bases for V and 4 bases for J; bases not matched to a gene: 12. The germline V gene has CDR1 KGHSH and CDR2 LQKENI. This CDR3 is 15 amino acids long. CDR3 bases: TGTGCCAGCTCCGGGACTACAGGTTCTGAGTACGAGCAGTACTTC. This translates into CASSGTTGSEYEQYF.

The V and J genes are TRBV7-9 and TRBJ2-5; D possibly corresponds to TRBD2 (5 bases). Per germline, CDR1 SEHNR and CDR2 FQNEAQ (reference sequence). V was clipped by 0 bases and J by 2 bases, with 10 bases between them. This CDR3 has 15 residues. In DNA form, the CDR3 reads TGTGCCAGCAGCTTAGCGGGAGCCCGACAAGAGACCCAGTACTTC. Its protein product is CASSLAGARQETQYF.

This clonotype appeared many times. V gene TRBV10-3 combines with J gene TRBJ2-7; D uncertain. This CDR3 has 11 amino acids. Looked up from germline, CDR1 is ENHRY and CDR2 is SYGVKD. Trimming took 6 bases from V and 2 from J, leaving 5 bases between them. Here the CDR3 reads CAIRAAYEQYF. CDR3 bases: TGTGCCATCAGGGCTGCCTACGAGCAGTACTTC.

This clonotype was detected many times. V and J are TRBV5-5 and TRBJ2-1; D is perhaps TRBD1 (5 bases). This CDR3 contains 14 residues. V lost 6 bases to trimming and J lost 8 bases, with 18 bases between them. Germline V gene sequence: CDR1 SGHKS, CDR2 YYEKEE (reference sequence). The CDR3 DNA reads TGTGCCAGCACCCAAGGACAAGGCCGGGATGAGCAGTTCTTC. It codes for CASTQGQGRDEQFF.